The rows below give T cell receptor beta chains drawn from one sample of a study of T-cell reconstitution after alpha-beta-depleted transplantation in children. TCRdb recomputed calls from the PCR reads with MiXCR, one row per CDR3 protein. The sample contains hundreds of thousands of distinct CDR3 sequences, 16% of which appear only once. Sequenced material: PBMCs from the stem cell graft donor, taken from the stem cell graft. The receptors stem from a human donor who donated a stem cell graft to a child with acute myeloid leukemia. The CDR3 runs from the conserved cysteine through the conserved F or W. D genes are given only for firm matches. A row's size may be missing; if present it is once, few, many or a size class.

clone_size	j_call	d_call	v_call	cdr3_nt	cdr3_aa
many	TRBJ2-5	TRBD2	TRBV6-5	TGTGCCAGCAGTGGGGGAGGGGAGACCCAGTACTTC	CASSGGGETQYF
many	TRBJ1-1	NA	TRBV12-3/TRBV12-4	TGTGCCAGCAGTTTTAGGAGGGGCACTGAAGCTTTCTTT	CASSFRRGTEAFF
many	TRBJ1-2	NA	TRBV20-1	TGCAGTGCTAGTAGAAGCGGTGGGGCTGGAGGCTACACCTTC	CSASRSGGAGGYTF
NA	TRBJ2-3	NA	TRBV4-3	TGCGCCAGCAGCCTCGAGCCGGGCGGTACGCAGTATTTT	CASSLEPGGTQYF
NA	TRBJ2-2	NA	TRBV10-1	TGCGCCAGCAGTGAAGGGGGAGCGGAGCTGTTTTTT	CASSEGGAELFF
few	TRBJ2-2	TRBD1	TRBV9	TGTGCCAGCAGCTTCCGGGGACAGGGGACGACCGGGGAGCTGTTTTTT	CASSFRGQGTTGELFF
few	TRBJ1-2	NA	TRBV5-1	TGCGCCAGCAGCCCCCCCGGGGCTAACTATGGCTACACCTTC	CASSPPGANYGYTF
many	TRBJ2-5	NA	TRBV5-6	TGTGCCAGCAGTGCCAGGACAGATTTCCAAGAGACCCAGTACTTC	CASSARTDFQETQYF
many	TRBJ2-7	TRBD1	TRBV29-1	TGCAGCGTTGACGTGGGACAGGGTGGCTACGAGCAGTACTTC	CSVDVGQGGYEQYF
few	TRBJ1-2	NA	TRBV4-3	TGCGCCAGCAGCCCGTCGGTCGCCTTCTATGGCTACACCTTC	CASSPSVAFYGYTF
NA	TRBJ2-3	TRBD2	TRBV30	TGTGCCTGGAGGACGGGGGGAACAGATACGCAGTATTTT	CAWRTGGTDTQYF
many	TRBJ2-3	TRBD2	TRBV4-3	TGCGCCAGCAGCCAAGTCACTAGCGGGGGGGCAGGAGATACGCAGTATTTT	CASSQVTSGGAGDTQYF
NA	TRBJ2-6	NA	TRBV20-1	TGCAGTGCTAGAGCCCCGACAGGATCCTCTGGGGCCAACGTCCTGACTTTC	CSARAPTGSSGANVLTF
many	TRBJ1-1	NA	TRBV10-3	TGTGCCATCAGTGGGACAGAGAACACTGAAGCTTTCTTT	CAISGTENTEAFF
NA	TRBJ2-3	TRBD2	TRBV10-3	TGTGCCTCCGGGGGGGACCACGGGTCCAATACGCAGTATTTT	CASGGDHGSNTQYF
many	TRBJ2-2	NA	TRBV12-3/TRBV12-4	TGTGCCAGCACCCCGACCGGGGAGCTGTTTTTT	CASTPTGELFF
many	TRBJ1-1	NA	TRBV5-1	TGCGCCAGCAGCTTGGGACAGCCAAACACTGAAGCTTTCTTT	CASSLGQPNTEAFF
few	TRBJ2-2	NA	TRBV25-1	TGTGCCAGCAGTGAATTCGACACCGGGGAGCTGTTTTTT	CASSEFDTGELFF